This entry lists 27 T cell receptor beta chains sequenced from one sample in a study of vaccination and CD4 T cells after COVID-19 (dated by TCRdb to 2022 to 2024). The treatment or condition label here, explained by the study, means: approximately 11-day PBMC culture with coronavirus spike peptide pools or control peptides (ViraFEST assay). Receptor amplification or capture employed PCR. Sequenced on an Illumina iSeq 100. DNA from cultured CD4+ T cells underwent TCR sequencing with the Oncomine TCR Beta short-read assay at the Johns Hopkins FTIC core. TCRdb trimmed public reads at Q25 via fastp, called clones via MiXCR and kept in-frame beta chains. Each CDR3 protein appears once, grouped with its most common genes and DNA. For this sample there are 9,500 or so distinct CDR3 sequences; around 30% appear just once. Of the sample, over 9% is held by the ten largest clones. Their specific antigens are unknown.

Sequenced here: CD4+ T cells from blood, cultured in vitro, sampled after SARS-CoV-2 vaccination. These receptors all come from a human donor who had recovered from COVID-19.

This sequence joins TRBV4-3 and TRBJ2-7; no clear D. The germline V gene has CDR1 LGHNA and CDR2 YSLEER. The CDR3 consists of 14 residues. With 0 bases removed from V and 1 base from J, the gap between germline ends came to 7 bases. CDR3 amino acids: CASSQDPRSYEQYF. CDR3 nucleotide sequence: TGCGCCAGCAGCCAAGACCCAAGGTCCTACGAGCAGTACTTC.

The rearrangement links TRBV6-2 or TRBV6-3 to TRBJ2-5, with unresolved D. Germline V CDR1 and CDR2: MNHEY, SVGEGT. Trimming took off 6 bases at V and 5 bases at J, with 7 bases between the two ends. CDR3 size: 11 residues. The CDR3 protein is CASSPRETQYF. CDR3 nucleotides: TGTGCCAGCAGCCCCCGGGAGACCCAGTACTTC.

This rearrangement joins TRBV20-1 to TRBJ1-2; D is unresolved. The CDR3 length is 13 residues. V lost 3 bases, J lost 4 bases, and 12 bases lay in between. Germline V gene lookup returns CDR1 DFQATT and CDR2 SNEGSKA (reference sequence). CDR3 in amino acids: CSASVSTIYGYTF. The CDR3 DNA reads as TGCAGTGCTAGTGTATCCACAATCTATGGCTACACCTTC.

The chain combines TRBV14 with TRBJ2-3; D tentatively reads TRBD1 or TRBD2 (5 bases each). The germline V gene has CDR1 SGHDN and CDR2 FVKESK. This CDR3 is built from 16 residues. Trimming cost V 4 bases and J 0 bases, with 14 bases left between them. The CDR3 coding sequence is TGTGCCAGCAGCCGCGGCTGGGGGTATAGCACAGATACGCAGTATTTT. It is translated as CASSRGWGYSTDTQYF.

The chain has TRBV6-9 and TRBJ1-5; 8 bases are a match to TRBD1. Germline V gene lookup returns CDR1 MNHGY and CDR2 SVAAGI. Trimming at V came to 6 bases and at J to 2 bases, leaving 3 bases not matched to a gene. CDR3 length: 14 amino acids. Written as DNA, the CDR3 is TGTGCCAGCAGCTTGGACAGGGGCAATCAGCCCCAGCATTTT. Amino acid sequence: CASSLDRGNQPQHF.

The chain couples TRBV6-2 or TRBV6-3 to TRBJ2-3; tentative D call: TRBD2 (6 bases). The V end was cut by 6 bases, the J end by 3 bases, with 16 bases between. This CDR3 spans 15 amino acids. The germline gives CDR1 MNHEY, CDR2 SVGEGT. The CDR3 loop reads CASRQGKGGTDTQYF. DNA for the CDR3: TGTGCCAGCAGACAAGGGAAGGGAGGAACAGATACGCAGTATTTT.

The rearrangement links TRBV29-1 to TRBJ2-2, with TRBD1 matching 7 bases. V shed 4 bases, J shed 4 bases, and the junction held 3 bases outside the gene matches. The CDR3 loop spans 13 amino acids. Germline lookup yields CDR1 SQVTM and CDR2 ANQGSEA. The CDR3 bases are TGCAGCGTTGCGGGACAGCCCACCGGGGAGCTGTTTTTT. Protein sequence: CSVAGQPTGELFF.

This clonotype was seen more than once but under ten times. This chain joins TRBV18 and TRBJ1-5; perhaps TRBD1 as D (6 bases). Between the trimmed V and J ends, which lost 3 bases and 4 bases, there was a span of 13 bases. The CDR3 consists of 15 residues. Germline V gene sequence: CDR1 KGHSH, CDR2 LQKENI. The CDR3, as DNA: TGTGCCAGCTCACCCTTGGAGGGGGGGAATCAGCCCCAGCATTTT. This gives the protein CASSPLEGGNQPQHF.

The chain combines TRBV12-3 or TRBV12-4 with TRBJ1-2, with D unclear. The CDR3 contains 13 residues. Trimming left V 1 base short and J 4 bases short, with 7 bases between. Written as DNA, the CDR3 is TGTGCCAGCAGTTTAGGAGTGGGCTATGGCTACACCTTC. This encodes CASSLGVGYGYTF.

This clonotype has a handful of counts. V usage is TRBV7-8 and J usage is TRBJ1-1; TRBD1 matches at 7 bases. The CDR3 has 16 residues. Germline trimming cut 5 bases from V and 0 bases from J; bases unmatched to any gene: 9. Germline V CDR1 and CDR2: SGHVS, FQNEAQ. Written as DNA, the CDR3 is TGTGCCAGCAGCCGATCGGGACAGACCATGAACACTGAAGCTTTCTTT. Translating gives CASSRSGQTMNTEAFF.

The rearrangement joins TRBV20-1 to TRBJ2-1; 9 bases align to TRBD1. There are 14 residues in the CDR3. Looked up from germline, CDR1 is DFQATT and CDR2 is SNEGSKA (reference sequence). V lost 3 bases, J lost 5 bases, and 5 bases stayed unmatched. The CDR3 here is CSASKGQGHNEQFF. In DNA form, the CDR3 reads TGCAGTGCTAGCAAGGGACAGGGACACAATGAGCAGTTCTTC.

V and J are TRBV6-1 and TRBJ1-2, with D possibly being TRBD1 (6 bases). V was clipped by 8 bases and J by 6 bases, with 13 bases between them. CDR1 and CDR2 (germline): MNHNS, SASEGT. CDR3 length: 12 amino acids. The CDR3 here is CASDRSYHGYTF. The CDR3 DNA reads as TGTGCCAGCGACAGGAGCTACCATGGCTACACCTTC.

The rearrangement links TRBV27 to TRBJ1-5; 10 nucleotides match TRBD1. The CDR3 has 15 residues. Germline CDR1 and CDR2: MNHEY and SMNVEV (reference sequence). V lost 6 bases to trimming and J lost 2 bases; unmatched junction nucleotides: 4. The CDR3 sequence is CASSRDRGGNQPQHF. DNA for the CDR3: TGTGCCAGCAGCCGGGACAGGGGAGGCAATCAGCCCCAGCATTTT.

The chain is built from TRBV4-2 and TRBJ2-7; TRBD2 aligns across 8 bases. The germline CDR1 and CDR2 sequences are LGHNA and YNFKEQ. J lost 4 bases, V lost 6 bases, and 11 bases had no gene match. The CDR3 has 15 amino acids. Here the CDR3 DNA reads TGTGCCAGCAGAACGGGTACTAGCGGAGGGTACGAGCAGTACTTC. Residues: CASRTGTSGGYEQYF.

This sequence joins TRBV30 and TRBJ1-5, with a possible D match to TRBD1 (6 bases). V was cut by 0 bases and J by 1 base, with 10 bases left in between. This CDR3 contains 15 residues. The germline V gene has CDR1 GTSNPN and CDR2 SVGIG (reference sequence). The CDR3 is CAWSVGGLSNQPQHF. CDR3 DNA: TGTGCCTGGAGTGTCGGGGGGCTGAGCAATCAGCCCCAGCATTTT. Based on the CDR3 plus reference TRBV30 and TRBJ1-5, the full variable domain is SQTIHQWPATLVQPVGSPLSLECTVEGTSNPNLYWYRQAAGRGLQLLFYSVGIGQISSEVPQNLSASRPQDRQFILSSKKLLLSDSGFYLCAWSVGGLSNQPQHFGDGTRLSIL.

A few counts support this clonotype. V usage is TRBV24-1 and J usage is TRBJ2-7, with D hard to call. V was trimmed by 5 bases and J by 1 base, leaving 5 bases between them. CDR1 is KGHDR and CDR2 is SFDVKD in the germline V gene. The CDR3 totals 12 residues. The CDR3 coding sequence is TGTGCCACCAGTGGCGGATCCTACGAGCAGTACTTC. It codes for CATSGGSYEQYF.

V and J are TRBV5-6 and TRBJ1-2, with D perhaps matching TRBD1 (6 bases). The V gene's germline CDR1 is SGHDT and CDR2 YYEEEE. Trimming left V 5 bases short and J 8 bases short, with 19 bases between. This CDR3 is built from 14 residues. CDR3 region: CASRWSGTTAGYTF. Here the CDR3 DNA reads TGTGCCAGCAGGTGGAGTGGGACAACGGCGGGCTACACCTTC.

This clonotype appeared a few times. The chain recombines TRBV7-9 with TRBJ2-7, with D possibly being TRBD1 or TRBD2 (5 bases each). The CDR3 is 11 residues long. Germline CDR1 reads SEHNR; CDR2 reads FQNEAQ (reference sequence). The V end lost 6 bases, the J end lost 10 bases, and 13 bases lay between the germline ends. The chain's CDR3 is CASSQMGDQYF. The DNA for the CDR3 is TGTGCCAGCAGTCAAATGGGGGATCAGTACTTC.

The chain recombines TRBV5-1 with TRBJ2-2; 9 nucleotides align to TRBD1. This CDR3 comprises 16 residues. V trimming: 2 bases; J trimming: 3 bases; junction bases outside the gene matches: 5. Per the germline V gene, CDR1 is SGHRS and CDR2 is YFSETQ. The CDR3 here is CASSLTGGVDTGELFF. The CDR3 DNA follows: TGCGCCAGCAGCTTAACAGGGGGCGTCGACACCGGGGAGCTGTTTTTT.

This clonotype is deemed medium-sized. V usage is TRBV20-1 and J usage is TRBJ1-6; a weak D match, TRBD1 (5 bases). The CDR3 contains 14 residues. Trimming stripped 2 bases from V and 7 bases from J, with 12 bases between. Germline CDR1 and CDR2: DFQATT and SNEGSKA (reference sequence). CDR3 sequence: CSARKGLLNSPLHF. CDR3 bases: TGCAGTGCTAGAAAGGGGCTCCTAAATTCACCCCTCCACTTT.

This clonotype was seen more than once but under ten times. CDR3 region: CASSKRGAGLDYEQYF. DNA for the CDR3: TGTGCCAGCAGCAAGAGGGGGGCGGGACTAGACTACGAGCAGTACTTC. The chain combines TRBV7-2 with TRBJ2-7, with 8 bases that match TRBD2. Germline CDR1 reads SGHTA; CDR2 reads FQGNSA. The V segment lost 5 bases and the J segment 3 bases; nucleotides outside the gene matches: 12. This CDR3 has 16 amino acids.

The CDR3 reads CASSSGTSGYNEQFF. CDR3 DNA: TGTGCCAGCAGCTCCGGGACTAGCGGATACAATGAGCAGTTCTTC. The chain has TRBV7-9 and TRBJ2-1, with 11 bases lining up with TRBD2. In germline, CDR1 is SEHNR, CDR2 FQNEAQ (reference sequence). The CDR3 covers 15 residues. J lost 4 bases, V lost 4 bases, and 3 bases had no gene match.

This chain uses TRBV28 with TRBJ1-2, with D possibly being TRBD1 (5 bases). This CDR3 has 14 amino acids. Looked up from germline, CDR1 is MDHEN and CDR2 is SYDVKM. V shed 5 bases and J shed 10 bases, with 20 bases lying between them. The chain's CDR3 is CASSLRTPSNDYTF. In DNA, the CDR3 is TGTGCCAGCAGTCTGAGGACACCCTCGAACGACTACACCTTC.

The chain carries TRBV27 and TRBJ2-7; D might be TRBD1 (5 bases). With 2 bases removed from V and 2 bases from J, the gap between germline ends came to 10 bases. CDR3 length: 14 residues. The V gene's germline CDR1 is MNHEY and CDR2 SMNVEV (reference sequence). In nucleotides, the CDR3 is TGTGCCAGCAGTTTAATAGGACACGCCTACGAGCAGTACTTC. Translating gives CASSLIGHAYEQYF.

This chain uses TRBV5-4 with TRBJ2-2, with D tentatively TRBD1 (6 bases). CDR3 length: 16 residues. With 4 bases removed from V and 7 bases from J, the gap between germline ends came to 20 bases. CDR1 and CDR2 from the germline V gene are SGHNT and YYREEE (reference sequence). The CDR3 sequence: CASSGNREFGSGELFF. The CDR3 DNA sequence: TGTGCCAGCAGCGGAAACAGGGAATTCGGTAGCGGGGAGCTGTTTTTT.

This clonotype was recorded a few times. The chain couples TRBV7-9 to TRBJ2-1; 8 nucleotides align to TRBD1. Germline V gene lookup returns CDR1 SEHNR and CDR2 FQNEAQ (reference sequence). The CDR3 has 10 residues. V gave up 5 bases and J gave up 15 bases; unmatched junction bases: 3. CDR3 region: CASSRTGRFF. The CDR3 DNA sequence: TGTGCCAGCAGCCGGACAGGGCGGTTCTTC.

This clonotype is medium-sized by share. The J gene is TRBJ2-5, the V gene TRBV29-1, with D unresolved. This CDR3 has 12 residues. V gave up 6 bases and J gave up 0 bases, with 8 bases separating them. The germline CDR1 and CDR2 sequences are SQVTM and ANQGSEA. CDR3 sequence (DNA): TGCAGCGTCGCCAATTACCAAGAGACCCAGTACTTC. Translation gives CSVANYQETQYF. The variable domain in full, completed from reference TRBV29-1 and TRBJ2-5, reads SAVISQKPSRDICQRGTSLTIQCQVDSQVTMMFWYRQQPGQSLTLIATANQGSEATYESGFVIDKFPISRPNLTFSTLTVSNMSPEDSSIYLCSVANYQETQYFGPGTRLLVL.